The 14 T cell receptor beta chains below come from one sample, sequenced in a study of beta chain features in type 1 diabetes. Their antigens remain unidentified. Every isolated RNA sample was fully reverse transcribed, so sequencing captured expressed TCRB transcripts. TCRdb keeps only in-frame clones here, not all; method: immunoSEQ multiplex PCR. In the table there are 300,000 or so clones, less than 15% of which are singletons. Whole-study findings and limits: When Type 1 diabetes patients were examined, their TCRB CDR3s proved moderately but significantly shorter in all four CD4+ subsets.

Sequencing was performed on naive CD4+ T cells from blood. The receptors originated from a woman younger than 35 with type 1 diabetes.

The chain uses TRBV19 and TRBJ2-3; TRBD2 aligns across 10 bases. CDR1 and CDR2 (germline): LNHDA, SQIVND (reference sequence). The CDR3 spans 18 residues. The V segment lost 1 base and the J segment 2 bases; nucleotides outside the gene matches: 9. The DNA for the CDR3 is TGTGCCAGTAGTATAGCCCGAGGACTAGCGGTGACCACAGATACGCAGTATTTT. This codes for CASSIARGLAVTTDTQYF.

A few counts support this clone. The rearrangement uses TRBV28 and TRBJ2-7; possible D gene TRBD2, 7 bases. The CDR3 has 15 residues. Germline CDR1 is MDHEN and CDR2 is SYDVKM. Trimming pared 5 bases from V and 2 bases from J, leaving 16 bases between. CDR3 sequence (DNA): TGTGCCAGCAGTGCCGGGGGGACACAGACCTACGAGCAGTACTTC. Translating gives CASSAGGTQTYEQYF.

The J gene is TRBJ1-1, the V gene TRBV6-5; TRBD1 agrees at 7 bases. CDR1 MNHEY and CDR2 SVGAGI come from the germline V gene. The CDR3 sequence is 14 residues long. The V segment lost 5 bases and the J segment 1 base; nucleotides outside the gene matches: 4. The CDR3 bases are TGTGCCAGCAGTCTATGGACAGGGAACACTGAAGCTTTCTTT. The encoded protein is CASSLWTGNTEAFF.

The chain links TRBV9 to TRBJ2-1; D is ambiguous. The germline V gene encodes CDR1 SGDLS and CDR2 YYNGEE. Trimming cost V 2 bases and J 8 bases, with 11 bases left between them. The CDR3 runs to 13 residues. The CDR3: CASSVSRLDEQFF. As DNA, the CDR3 is TGTGCCAGCAGCGTCTCCAGACTGGATGAGCAGTTCTTC.

This clone was seen a handful of times. The CDR3 carries no conserved terminal phenylalanine or tryptophan, so it likely arises from a read error. The DNA is left out, because the CDR3 cannot be placed on it with certainty; the CDR3 is given as TCRdb lists it. V gene TRBV7-9 combines with J gene TRBJ1-1. CDR1 and CDR2 from the germline V gene are SEHNR and FQNEAQ (reference sequence). Inclusive of both ends, the CDR3 amounts to 9 amino acids. CDR3 sequence: CASSPRSFI.

This clone was counted only a few times. At one end the junction does not follow the germline gene, possibly because of a read error. V usage is TRBV2 and J usage is TRBJ1-5; TRBD1 matches 7 bases. The CDR3 is 15 residues long. Looked up from germline, CDR1 is SNHLY and CDR2 is FYNNEI. CDR3 DNA: TGTGCCAGCAGAGACAGGGATTGGGGCAATCAGTCCCAGCATTTT. It is translated as CASRDRDWGNQSQHF.

The chain joins TRBV7-9 to TRBJ2-3; the D gene is possibly TRBD2 (7 bases). Germline V lookup: CDR1 SEHNR, CDR2 FQNEAQ (reference sequence). Between the trimmed V and J ends, which lost 5 bases and 4 bases, there was a span of 19 bases. There are 16 residues in the CDR3. The CDR3 DNA sequence: TGTGCCAGCAGCCCCCCGGGGGGCAGGGGTGCAGATACGCAGTATTTT. The encoded protein is CASSPPGGRGADTQYF.

The V gene is TRBV19, the J gene TRBJ1-2; 7 bases match TRBD1. From germline, CDR1 is LNHDA and CDR2 SQIVND (reference sequence). Trimming removed 6 bases from V and 3 bases from J; junction bases left unmatched: 7. The CDR3 sequence is 14 residues long. DNA of the CDR3: TGTGCCAGTAGGCCCCGGGACAGTCACTATGGCTACACCTTC. Encoded protein: CASRPRDSHYGYTF.

This clone was counted a few times. The chain has TRBV29-1 and TRBJ1-5, with D possibly TRBD1 on 5 matching bases. V lost 6 bases to trimming and J lost 5 bases, with 14 bases between them. Germline values: CDR1 SQVTM, CDR2 ANQGSEA. The CDR3 sequence is 13 residues long. In DNA, the CDR3 is TGCAGCGTCGCGCGGGGGGTAGATCAGCCCCAGCATTTT. Translation gives CSVARGVDQPQHF.

This clone was seen a handful of times. This chain connects TRBV30 to TRBJ2-1; TRBD2 might be the D (5 bases). Per germline, CDR1 GTSNPN and CDR2 SVGIG (reference sequence). CDR3 length: 12 residues. Trimming removed 3 bases from V and 9 bases from J, with 12 bases in between. The CDR3 here is CAWSGISVEQFF. In DNA form, the CDR3 reads TGTGCCTGGAGCGGGATTTCCGTTGAGCAGTTCTTC.

The gene calls are TRBV11-2 and TRBJ2-1; 11 bases match TRBD2. Germline CDR1 reads SGHAT; CDR2 reads FQNNGV. The CDR3 extends over 15 amino acids. The trim removed 5 bases at V and 6 bases at J, leaving 6 bases unmatched. The CDR3 is CASSATSGSTNEQFF. The CDR3 nucleotides are TGTGCCAGCAGCGCTACTAGCGGGAGTACCAATGAGCAGTTCTTC. Combining the CDR3 with reference TRBV11-2 and TRBJ2-1 gives the whole variable domain EAGVAQSPRYKIIEKRQSVAFWCNPISGHATLYWYQQILGQGPKLLIQFQNNGVVDDSQLPKDRFSAERLKGVDSTLKIQPAKLEDSAVYLCASSATSGSTNEQFFGPGTRLTVL.

The genes are TRBV7-2 and TRBJ2-7; D remains ambiguous. Trimming shortened V by 0 bases and J by 0 bases, and 9 bases separated the two germline ends. The CDR3 length is 15 residues. Germline CDR1 is SGHTA and CDR2 is FQGNSA. CDR3 in amino acids: CASSLAGPSSYEQYF. CDR3 bases: TGTGCCAGCAGCTTAGCGGGCCCGAGCTCCTACGAGCAGTACTTC.

The J gene is TRBJ2-5, the V gene TRBV28; 9 bases are a match to TRBD2. Trimming removed 3 bases from V and 4 bases from J; junction bases left unmatched: 12. Germline-derived CDR1 and CDR2 are MDHEN and SYDVKM. The CDR3 consists of 17 residues. CDR3 sequence: CASSFGLATRGGETQYF. For the CDR3, the DNA is TGTGCCAGCAGTTTTGGACTAGCGACAAGGGGTGGAGAGACCCAGTACTTC.

The table lists this clone with a few counts. The rearrangement joins TRBV29-1 to TRBJ1-1; D call uncertain. Trimming removed 2 bases at V and 1 base at J, with 8 bases between. CDR1 and CDR2 (germline): SQVTM, ANQGSEA. This CDR3 contains 13 residues. The CDR3 coding sequence is TGCAGCGTTGAAATACAGCAGAACACTGAAGCTTTCTTT. This sequence encodes CSVEIQQNTEAFF.